These 9 T cell receptor beta chains share one sample of origin, sequenced in a study of PD-1 blockade in mismatch repair-deficient tumors. TCRdb's copy holds only in-frame clones and misses some; the assay was immunoSEQ multiplex PCR. The sample includes 12,000 to 15,000 clones, around 80% of them seen just once. Here the sequenced sample was PBMCs, taken approximately 15 weeks after starting pembrolizumab. Receptor source: an adult with mismatch repair-deficient cancer.

This rearrangement joins TRBV4-1 to TRBJ2-6; D is undetermined. Per germline, CDR1 MGHRA and CDR2 YSYEKL. The CDR3 runs to 17 residues. Trimming pared 1 base from V and 0 bases from J, leaving 10 bases between. CDR3: CASSQVEAPSGANVLTF. CDR3 sequence (DNA): TGCGCCAGCAGCCAAGTCGAGGCGCCCTCTGGGGCCAACGTCCTGACTTTC.

This clone was recorded a few times. V usage is TRBV5-1 and J usage is TRBJ2-7; the match to TRBD1 covers 10 bases. The CDR3 loop spans 16 amino acids. Germline V gene data show CDR1 as SGHRS and CDR2 as YFSETQ. Unmatched junction bases numbered 6, after V lost 0 bases and J lost 3 bases. The CDR3 is CASSLATGTGVYEQYF. In nucleotides, the CDR3 is TGCGCCAGCAGCTTGGCCACTGGGACAGGGGTCTACGAGCAGTACTTC.

The chain employs TRBV7-9 and TRBJ1-1; 9 positions agree with TRBD1. J lost 4 bases, V lost 4 bases, and 13 bases had no gene match. This CDR3 is built from 17 residues. Germline CDR1 SEHNR, CDR2 FQNEAQ (reference sequence). The DNA for the CDR3 is TGTGCCAGCAGCTACCTCCGGGACAGGGACGCGGTCACTGAAGCTTTCTTT. Protein: CASSYLRDRDAVTEAFF.

The chain carries TRBV5-1 and TRBJ1-4; 8 bases fit TRBD1. The germline V gene has CDR1 SGHRS and CDR2 YFSETQ. Unmatched junction bases numbered 7, after V lost 4 bases and J lost 5 bases. The CDR3 runs 15 residues. The CDR3 nucleotides read TGCGCCAGCAGCCCGACAGGGGAGATCAATGAAAAACTGTTTTTT. It translates to CASSPTGEINEKLFF.

The chain uses TRBV7-3 and TRBJ2-5; 10 nucleotides match TRBD2. The ends lost 0 bases at V and 0 bases at J; junction bases unmatched: 1. Germline V gene sequence: CDR1 SGHTA, CDR2 FQGTGA. This CDR3 spans 16 amino acids. The CDR3 protein is CASSLTSGGYQETQYF. In nucleotides, the CDR3 is TGTGCCAGCAGCTTAACTAGCGGGGGGTACCAAGAGACCCAGTACTTC.

The chain is built from TRBV18 and TRBJ2-3; D gene ambiguous. The CDR3 loop spans 15 amino acids. Trimming shortened V by 1 base and J by 0 bases, and 8 bases separated the two germline ends. Germline CDR1 reads KGHSH; CDR2 reads LQKENI. The CDR3 spells CASSPLSPSTDTQYF. The CDR3 DNA is TGTGCCAGCTCACCACTCAGTCCCAGCACAGATACGCAGTATTTT. The full variable domain, rest sourced from reference TRBV18 and TRBJ2-3, is NAGVMQNPRHLVRRRGQEARLRCSPMKGHSHVYWYRQLPEEGLKFMVYLQKENIIDESGMPKERFSAEFPKEGPSILRIQQVVRGDSAAYFCASSPLSPSTDTQYFGPGTRLTVL.

CDR3 nucleotides: TGTGCCAGTAGTATCCTGGGGGCGAGGAATCAGCCCCAGCATTTT. The encoded protein is CASSILGARNQPQHF. This chain links TRBV19 with TRBJ1-5, with a weak D call TRBD1 (6 bases). In germline, CDR1 is LNHDA, CDR2 SQIVND (reference sequence). Trimming removed 3 bases at V and 4 bases at J, with 13 bases between. The CDR3 covers 15 residues.

This sequence joins TRBV10-3 and TRBJ2-1; 7 positions match TRBD1. From germline, CDR1 is ENHRY and CDR2 SYGVKD. The V segment lost 2 bases and the J segment 7 bases; nucleotides outside the gene matches: 8. This CDR3 region has 15 residues. The CDR3 DNA is TGTGCCATCAGTGAGGAGCAGGGGGATGTAAATGAGCAGTTCTTC. Translated: CAISEEQGDVNEQFF.

This chain links TRBV15 with TRBJ2-7; D is possibly TRBD2 (7 bases). Trimming left V 0 bases short and J 1 base short, with 28 bases between. In germline, CDR1 is LNHNV, CDR2 YYDKDF (reference sequence). This CDR3 contains 21 residues. The CDR3 loop reads CATSRDSGGGGGGVKSYEQYF. The CDR3 DNA is TGTGCCACCAGCAGAGATAGTGGGGGCGGTGGGGGGGGTGTGAAATCCTACGAGCAGTACTTC.